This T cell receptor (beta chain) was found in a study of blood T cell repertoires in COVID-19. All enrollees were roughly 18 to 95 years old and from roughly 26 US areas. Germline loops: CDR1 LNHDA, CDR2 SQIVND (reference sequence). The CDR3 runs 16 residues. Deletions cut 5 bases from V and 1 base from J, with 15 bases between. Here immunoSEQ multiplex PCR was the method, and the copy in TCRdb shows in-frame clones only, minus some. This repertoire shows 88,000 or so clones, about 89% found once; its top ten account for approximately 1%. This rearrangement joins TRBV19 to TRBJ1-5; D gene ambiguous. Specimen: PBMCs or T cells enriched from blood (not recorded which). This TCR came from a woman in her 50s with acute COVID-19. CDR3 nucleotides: TGTGCCAGTAGTTCTTCTGTGGCACAGAGCAATCAGCCCCAGCATTTT. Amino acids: CASSSSVAQSNQPQHF.